The rows below give T cell receptor beta chains drawn from one sample of a study of shared clonotypes between healthy human individuals. TCRdb keeps only in-frame clones here, not all; method: immunoSEQ multiplex PCR. The repertoire holds over a million clones, with around 82% as singletons. Sequencing input: memory CD4+ T cells from PBMCs. Receptors originate from a man younger than 30 in good health. Some clones in this sample may be carry-over from other donors' samples. Both conserved end residues are part of each CDR3. Each record gives: D gene, V gene, clone size, J gene, CDR3 DNA, CDR3 protein. D genes are given only for firm matches. Clone size is not always given. Where it is, it says once, few, many or a class for expanded clones.

>-|TRBV7-8|-|TRBJ1-2
TGTGCCAGCAGCTTAACAGGCTCGGAGTATGGCTACACCTTC
CASSLTGSEYGYTF
>-|TRBV28|-|TRBJ1-5
TGTGCCAGCAGTTTATATCTCGCGGGGGGCCGCAATCAGCCCCAGCATTTT
CASSLYLAGGRNQPQHF
>-|TRBV19|once|TRBJ2-2
TGTGCCAGCCACTACTATATTGGAAACACCGGGGAGCTGTTTTTT
CASHYYIGNTGELFF
>TRBD2|TRBV6-6|few|TRBJ2-1
TGTGCCAGCAGTCAGACTAGCGGGAGACCGTTCTTC
CASSQTSGRPFF
>-|TRBV18|-|TRBJ2-1
TGTGCCAGCTCACCTTTAAAAGGCGATGAGCAGTTCTTC
CASSPLKGDEQFF
>-|TRBV29-1|few|TRBJ1-1
TGCAGCGTGTGGGGGGGGAACACTGAAGCTTTCTTT
CSVWGGNTEAFF
>-|TRBV10-2|-|TRBJ1-2
TGCGCCAGCAGTGAGGCAGGGAAAGATGGCTACACCTTC
CASSEAGKDGYTF
>TRBD2|TRBV5-3|-|TRBJ2-7
TGTGCCAGAAGCTCGCCCGTTAACGACTCATCAGCGGGAGAAGGCGAGCAGTACTTC
CARSSPVNDSSAGEGEQYF
>TRBD1|TRBV7-2|few|TRBJ1-2
TGTGCCAGCAGCTTAGGGACAGGGGTTTCCTATGGCTACACCTTC
CASSLGTGVSYGYTF
>TRBD1|TRBV2|few|TRBJ2-3
TGTGCCAGCAGTGACACAGGGGGGACAGATACGCAGTATTTT
CASSDTGGTDTQYF
>-|TRBV5-4|-|TRBJ2-3
TGTGCCAGCAGCCTCATAGGGACAGATACGCAGTATTTT
CASSLIGTDTQYF
>TRBD2|TRBV5-6|-|TRBJ2-7
TGTGCCAGCGGCTTGTACGGGAGGGGACTAGCAGGATTTGCCTACGAGCAGTACTTC
CASGLYGRGLAGFAYEQYF
>-|TRBV6-5|once|TRBJ2-3
TGTGCCAGCAGTTACTATAGGGGGGGCACAGATACGCAGTATTTT
CASSYYRGGTDTQYF
>-|TRBV7-2|-|TRBJ1-4
TGTGCCAGCAGTTCCGGGAGGAGGGGAGAAAAACTGTTTTTT
CASSSGRRGEKLFF
>-|TRBV27|many|TRBJ1-4
TGTGCCAGCAGTACAAGGGCAGGCGGAACTAATGAAAAACTGTTTTTT
CASSTRAGGTNEKLFF
>TRBD2|TRBV4-2|-|TRBJ2-1
TGTGCCAGCAGCCAAGATCCTAGCGGGAGGGCCTACAATGAGCAGTTCTTC
CASSQDPSGRAYNEQFF
>-|TRBV15|once|TRBJ1-5
TGTGCCACCACAGCAGTGGCAGGTCGAGGCAATCAGCCCCAGCATTTT
CATTAVAGRGNQPQHF
>-|TRBV10-3|-|TRBJ2-4
TGTGCCATCAGTGGGACTCGGGGAAGCGGGAACATTCAGTACTTC
CAISGTRGSGNIQYF
>-|TRBV7-2|few|TRBJ2-7
TGTGCCAGCAGCTTAGCTTCGACAGGCTTCTACGAGCAGTACTTC
CASSLASTGFYEQYF
>TRBD2|TRBV18|-|TRBJ2-5
TGTGCCAGCTCGGGTGTACGCCTTAGCGGGAGAGAGACCCAGTACTTC
CASSGVRLSGRETQYF
>-|TRBV28|-|TRBJ1-2
TGTGCCAGCAGCCAGGGGCAAGGGGGCTACACCTTC
CASSQGQGGYTF
>TRBD1|TRBV6-5|-|TRBJ2-3
TGTGCCAGCAGTTCCCCGACAGGGGGTAGCACAGATACGCAGTATTTT
CASSSPTGGSTDTQYF
>-|TRBV28|-|TRBJ1-4
TGTGCCAGCAGTTTATCTTTTCTCGGTGTCAGGGGACAAACTAATGAAAAACTGTTTTTT
CASSLSFLGVRGQTNEKLFF
>TRBD2|TRBV7-9|-|TRBJ2-1
TGTGCCAGCAGTCCTTTGACTAGCGGGTCATACAATGAGCAGTTCTTC
CASSPLTSGSYNEQFF
>TRBD2|TRBV30|-|TRBJ2-7
TGTGCCCTGGGGAGCGGGAGGGCCGGTAGCGGGTTCGCGAGCGAGCAGTACTTC
CALGSGRAGSGFASEQYF
>-|TRBV2|-|TRBJ2-2
TGTGCCAGCACCGGCGAGGCGGGATCTGGGGAGCTGTTTTTT
CASTGEAGSGELFF
>TRBD1|TRBV7-2|-|TRBJ2-1
TGTGCCAGCAGACGGACAGGAGAGGAGGAGTTCTTC
CASRRTGEEEFF
>-|TRBV6-1|-|TRBJ1-1
TGTGCCAGCAGTGCGGGGGTTGTGGCCCCGAGGACTGAAGCTTTCTTT
CASSAGVVAPRTEAFF
>TRBD2|TRBV4-2|-|TRBJ2-3
TGTGCCAGCAGCCAAGGCGGGAGCCTGAGCACAGATACGCAGTATTTT
CASSQGGSLSTDTQYF
>TRBD1|TRBV29-1|-|TRBJ1-3
TGCAGCGTTGTAGGGTTTCGGGACAGCAATCTGGAGGGAAACACCATATATTTT
CSVVGFRDSNLEGNTIYF
>TRBD1|TRBV28|once|TRBJ1-4
TGTGCCAGCAGTTCGGGACAGCCAAATGAAAAACTGTTTTTT
CASSSGQPNEKLFF
>TRBD1|TRBV5-6|-|TRBJ1-2
TGTGCCAGCAGCCTGGAAGGGACAGGGGGGTATGGCTACACCTTC
CASSLEGTGGYGYTF
>-|TRBV5-4|-|TRBJ2-1
TGTGCCAGCAGCCCACGAGGGGGCGGGAGTTCCTACAATGAGCAGTTCTTC
CASSPRGGGSSYNEQFF
>-|TRBV11-2|-|TRBJ1-3
TGTGCCAGCAGCTTAGCCGGAGGGGCCTCTGGAAACACCATATATTTT
CASSLAGGASGNTIYF
>TRBD2|TRBV7-3|-|TRBJ2-1
TGTGCCAGCAGCTTAGGTTTATTGTCTCCTAGCGGGACCCAATACAATGAGCAGTTCTTC
CASSLGLLSPSGTQYNEQFF
>TRBD1|TRBV7-3|-|TRBJ2-2
TGTGCCAGCAGCTCCCTCGGGACAGACGCCGGGGAGCTGTTTTTT
CASSSLGTDAGELFF
>-|TRBV2|-|TRBJ2-5
TGTGCCAGCAGTGGCACAGGGTCAGAGACCCAGTACTTC
CASSGTGSETQYF
>TRBD1|TRBV30|-|TRBJ1-6
TGTGCCTGGAGCCGAGACAGGGGAAATTCACCCCTCCACTTT
CAWSRDRGNSPLHF
>TRBD1|TRBV19|once|TRBJ1-1
TGTGCCAGTAGCGCTCCGGGACAGGGGGCGAGCGGAGCTTTCTTT
CASSAPGQGASGAFF
>TRBD2|TRBV19|once|TRBJ2-5
TGTGCCAGTAGATTAGCGGGAGATGAGACCCAGTACTTC
CASRLAGDETQYF
>-|TRBV14|-|TRBJ1-2
TGTGCCAGCAGCCAAGGTACCTTCTATGGCTACACCTTC
CASSQGTFYGYTF
>-|TRBV28|once|TRBJ1-3
TGTGCCAGCAGCCTAGGGTCCCACTCTGGAAACACCATATATTTT
CASSLGSHSGNTIYF
>-|TRBV30|-|TRBJ2-3
TGTGCCTGGAATGCGCGAGATACGCAGTATTTT
CAWNARDTQYF
>-|TRBV30|once|TRBJ2-5
TGTGCCTGGAGTGTTGGCCGTCCGGGGCAGTACTTC
CAWSVGRPGQYF
>-|TRBV6-1|-|TRBJ1-1
TGTGCCAGCAGGATGACAGCAGTGGGCACTGAAGCTTTCTTT
CASRMTAVGTEAFF
>TRBD2|TRBV27|once|TRBJ2-2
TGTGCCAGCAGTTTATCGATGGTAGCGGGATCTGGGACCGGGGAGCTGTTTTTT
CASSLSMVAGSGTGELFF
>-|TRBV7-2|once|TRBJ2-2
TGTGCCAGCAGCCTTGTGAGGAACGGGGAGCTGTTTTTT
CASSLVRNGELFF
>TRBD2|TRBV30|-|TRBJ2-7
TGTGCCTGGAGTGTAGTACTAGCGGAGGGGGAGCAGTACTTC
CAWSVVLAEGEQYF
>TRBD1|TRBV5-1|-|TRBJ2-7
TGCGCCAGCAGTTCCAACGCCGGGACAGGGCCCTACGAGCAGTACTTC
CASSSNAGTGPYEQYF
>-|TRBV6-1|-|TRBJ2-2
TGTGCCAGCAGTGTAAACAGGGAACCCACCGGGGAGCTGTTTTTT
CASSVNREPTGELFF
>TRBD1|TRBV19|-|TRBJ1-1
TGTGCCAGTAGTATTTATCGAACTACAGGGGACACTGAAGCTTTCTTT
CASSIYRTTGDTEAFF
>-|TRBV28|-|TRBJ1-2
TGTGCCAGCACCAACCGCTATGGCTACACCTTC
CASTNRYGYTF
>TRBD2|TRBV4-1|once|TRBJ2-4
TGCGCCAGCAGCCAAGTGATGGCAGGGACTACTCGCGAAGCCAAAAACATTCAGTACTTC
CASSQVMAGTTREAKNIQYF
>-|TRBV7-8|-|TRBJ2-5
TGTGCCAGCAGCTTAAGGGTCGAGGGAGGCGAGACCCAGTACTTC
CASSLRVEGGETQYF
>-|TRBV27|-|TRBJ1-6
TGTGCCAGCAGTTTATTTGGCAGGGAAAATTCACCCCTCCACTTT
CASSLFGRENSPLHF